This TCR beta chain was recovered during a study of molecular identifiers for immune sequencing clone quantification (dated by TCRdb to 2017 to 2018). Turning to the overall study: In a replicate experiment, RNA from roughly 21,000 or 96,000 naive CD8 T cells was split into five aliquots, four of which were sequenced. CD8 T cells were used in a methods study to benchmark molecular-identifier clustering-based TCR repertoire sequencing (MIDCIRS) and TCR RNA copy counting. Summary of the overall study and its limitations: Highly expanded clone sizes could be underestimated because identical TCR molecules may share a barcode. In CMV-specific effector cells, clones with more than 20 RNA copies accounted for over 99% of molecules, whereas in naive cells such clones accounted for under 1%. When barcode sub-clustering was left out, chimeric consensus sequences inflated TCR diversity, with chimeras reaching as high as 47%. Even against a background of around 900,000 naive CD8 T cells, spiked-in Jurkat TCR RNA amounting to a single cell's worth was reported to be detectable. Modeling estimated about three recovered TCR RNA copies per cell, compared with around 9.7 by digital PCR, which implies roughly 30% capture efficiency.

The CDR3, cysteine through phenylalanine, is 15 amino acids long. The sequence is cut down to CDR3 DNA, 45 bases in frame from base 1. CDR1 ENHRY and CDR2 SYGVKD are derived from the germline V gene. A distance of 17 bases separates the germline ends of V and J, which lose 9 bases and 0 bases respectively. Concerning this clonotype: The antigen this receptor binds is unknown. It has no much larger one-base neighbor in the sample; base qualities were not kept.

On a BD FACSAria II, naive CD8 T cells were FACS-sorted as CD8+CD4-CCR7+CD45RA+ and collected into RLT Plus buffer. Some naive CD8 T cell RNA was split equally between MIDCIRS and a Smart-seq2-style 5'RACE protocol for a sensitivity comparison. CD8 T cells were enriched with RosetteSep CD8+ T Cell Enrichment Cocktail and Ficoll-Paque, followed by ACK red cell lysis. Library generation was performed with PCR. The instrument given in TCRdb is Illumina MiSeq. Total RNA was purified with the Qiagen AllPrep DNA/RNA kit. Before analysis, reads from multiple sequencing runs of the same library were pooled. The paper's data handling went like this. Only reads with exact TCR constant sequence were kept, trimmed to 150 nt, and grouped by their 12-nt molecular barcodes. Reads within each barcode group were sub-clustered using a 15% Levenshtein threshold, and quality-weighted consensus sequences were constructed for each RNA molecule. Non-functional sequences were removed, as were lower-count sequences one edit away from another. Barcode sub-clusters with fewer than 20% of the maximum read count were removed, based on fitting two negative binomial distributions. In TCRdb, the public reads were trimmed at Q25 with fastp and aligned with MiXCR, with productive beta chains retained. Each record represents a unique CDR3 protein, reported with the most common genes and DNA among its rows. TCRdb, not the original authors, processed these V and J calls. The sample profile shows about 40,000 distinct CDR3 sequences; around 20% of them were found once. The top ten clones comprise more than 6% of the sample.

This TCR was sampled from a human donor in good health. Some libraries in this study had Jurkat cell RNA spiked in. The sample consisted of naive CD8+ T cells from blood, with Jurkat cell RNA spiked in. The cell subset or site label of this sample denotes: FACS-sorted CD8+CD4-CCR7+CD45RA+ naive T cells. The chain is made from TRBV10-3 and TRBJ1-1; the D gene identity is not certain. CDR3 loop: CAITASVNMNTEAFF. The nucleotide sequence reads as follows: TGTGCCATAACAGCGTCCGTTAACATGAACACTGAAGCTTTCTTT.